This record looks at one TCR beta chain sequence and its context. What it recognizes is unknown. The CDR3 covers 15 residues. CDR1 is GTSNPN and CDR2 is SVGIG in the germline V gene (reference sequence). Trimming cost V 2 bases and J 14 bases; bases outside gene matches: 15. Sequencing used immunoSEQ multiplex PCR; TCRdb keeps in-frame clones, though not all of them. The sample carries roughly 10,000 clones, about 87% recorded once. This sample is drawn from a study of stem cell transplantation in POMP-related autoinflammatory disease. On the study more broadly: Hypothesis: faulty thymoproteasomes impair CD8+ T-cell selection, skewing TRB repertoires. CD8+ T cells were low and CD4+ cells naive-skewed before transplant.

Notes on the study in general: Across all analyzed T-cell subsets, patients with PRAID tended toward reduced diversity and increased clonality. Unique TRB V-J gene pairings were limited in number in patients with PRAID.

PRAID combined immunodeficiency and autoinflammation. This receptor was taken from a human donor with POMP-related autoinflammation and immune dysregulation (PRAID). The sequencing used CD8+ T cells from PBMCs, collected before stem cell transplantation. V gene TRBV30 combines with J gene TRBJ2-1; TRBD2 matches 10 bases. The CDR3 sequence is CAWSFEIGAGGPEFF. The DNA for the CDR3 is TGTGCCTGGAGTTTCGAAATTGGAGCGGGGGGGCCAGAGTTCTTC.